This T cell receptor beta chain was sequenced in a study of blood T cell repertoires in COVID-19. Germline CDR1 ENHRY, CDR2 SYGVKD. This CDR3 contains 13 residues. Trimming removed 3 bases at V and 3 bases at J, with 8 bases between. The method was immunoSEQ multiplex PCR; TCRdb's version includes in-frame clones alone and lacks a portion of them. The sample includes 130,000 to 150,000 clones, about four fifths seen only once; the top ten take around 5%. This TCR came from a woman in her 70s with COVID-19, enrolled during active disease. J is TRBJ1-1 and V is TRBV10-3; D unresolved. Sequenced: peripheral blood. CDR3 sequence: CAISEPVYTEAFF. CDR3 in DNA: TGTGCCATCAGTGAACCAGTCTACACTGAAGCTTTCTTT.